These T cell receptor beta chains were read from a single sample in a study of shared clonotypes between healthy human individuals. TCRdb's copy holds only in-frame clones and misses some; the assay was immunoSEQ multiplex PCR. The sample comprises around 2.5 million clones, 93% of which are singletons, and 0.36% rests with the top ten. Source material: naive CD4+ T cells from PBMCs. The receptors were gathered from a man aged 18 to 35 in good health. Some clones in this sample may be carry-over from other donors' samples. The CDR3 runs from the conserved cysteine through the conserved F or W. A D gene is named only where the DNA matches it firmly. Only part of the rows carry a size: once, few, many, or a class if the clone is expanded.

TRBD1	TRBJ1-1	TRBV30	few	CAWRRNSHRGTEAFF	TGTGCCTGGCGCCGGAATAGTCACAGGGGCACTGAAGCTTTCTTT
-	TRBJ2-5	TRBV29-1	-	CSVEGGGETQYF	TGCAGCGTTGAAGGAGGTGGGGAGACCCAGTACTTC
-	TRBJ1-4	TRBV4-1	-	CASSSPILQGTFNEKLFF	TGCGCCAGCAGCTCTCCGATACTACAGGGAACATTTAATGAAAAACTGTTTTTT
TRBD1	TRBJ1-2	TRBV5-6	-	CASSPRTGGVSGYTF	TGTGCCAGCAGCCCGCGAACAGGGGGTGTATCGGGCTACACCTTC
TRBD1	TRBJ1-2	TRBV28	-	CASSSRGQLNYGYTF	TGTGCCAGCTCTTCGAGGGGACAGCTTAACTATGGCTACACCTTC
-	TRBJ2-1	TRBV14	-	CASSPSLGSYNEQFF	TGTGCCAGCAGCCCTAGTTTAGGCTCCTACAATGAGCAGTTCTTC
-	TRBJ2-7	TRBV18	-	CASSPPSSYEQYF	TGTGCCAGCTCCCCTCCCAGCTCCTACGAGCAGTACTTC
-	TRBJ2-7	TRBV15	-	CATSRDQGLGEQYF	TGTGCCACCAGCAGAGATCAGGGATTGGGGGAGCAGTACTTC
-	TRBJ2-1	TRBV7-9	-	CASSLDRRDSSYNEQFF	TGTGCCAGCAGCTTAGATAGGCGGGACAGTTCCTACAATGAGCAGTTCTTC
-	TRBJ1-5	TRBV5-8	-	CASSFPLLGADQPQHF	TGTGCCAGCAGCTTCCCCCTCCTGGGGGCCGATCAGCCCCAGCATTTT
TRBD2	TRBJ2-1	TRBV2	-	CASRKGAGGGDEQFF	TGTGCCAGCAGGAAGGGAGCGGGAGGGGGCGATGAGCAGTTCTTC
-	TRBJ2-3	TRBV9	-	CASSVATGTQADTQYF	TGTGCCAGCAGCGTAGCTACGGGGACACAAGCAGATACGCAGTATTTT
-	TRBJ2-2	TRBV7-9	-	CASSLAGTNTGELFF	TGTGCCAGCAGCTTGGCGGGGACGAACACCGGGGAGCTGTTTTTT
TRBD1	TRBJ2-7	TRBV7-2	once	CASSLVGTGGGEQYF	TGTGCCAGCAGCTTAGTGGGGACAGGGGGCGGCGAGCAGTACTTC
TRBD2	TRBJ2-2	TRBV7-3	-	CASSRGGTGELFF	TGTGCCAGCAGTCGCGGGGGCACCGGGGAGCTGTTTTTT
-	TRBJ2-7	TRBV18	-	CASSPVGVTYEQYF	TGTGCCAGCTCACCGGTCGGTGTAACCTACGAGCAGTACTTC
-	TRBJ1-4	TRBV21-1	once	CASSKFGRISLHEKLFF	TGTGCCAGCAGCAAGTTTGGAAGGATTTCGTTGCATGAAAAACTGTTTTTT
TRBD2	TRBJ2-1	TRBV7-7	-	CASSGSSGPNNEQFF	TGTGCCAGCAGCGGATCTAGCGGTCCTAACAATGAGCAGTTCTTC
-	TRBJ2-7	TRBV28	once	CASSSPALKAYEQYF	TGTGCCAGCAGCTCACCAGCGCTTAAGGCCTACGAGCAGTACTTC
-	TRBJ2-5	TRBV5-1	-	CASSLIFGSVIEETQYF	TGCGCCAGCAGCTTGATTTTTGGATCGGTGATAGAAGAGACCCAGTACTTC
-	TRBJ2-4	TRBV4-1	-	CASSQEYLAKNIQYF	TGCGCCAGCAGCCAAGAGTACTTAGCCAAAAACATTCAGTACTTC
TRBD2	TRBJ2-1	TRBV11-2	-	CASSLSGTSGRNEQFF	TGTGCCAGCAGCCTGAGTGGGACTAGCGGGAGGAATGAGCAGTTCTTC
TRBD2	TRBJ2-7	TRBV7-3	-	CASSPMWSGRDYEQYF	TGTGCCAGCAGCCCAATGTGGAGCGGGAGGGACTACGAGCAGTACTTC
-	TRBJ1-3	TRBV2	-	CASSPDRAGNTIYF	TGTGCCAGCAGTCCCGATAGGGCTGGAAACACCATATATTTT
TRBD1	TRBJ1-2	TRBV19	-	CASTAAVWTGTNGYTF	TGTGCCAGTACCGCGGCCGTTTGGACAGGGACGAATGGCTACACCTTC
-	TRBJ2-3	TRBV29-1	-	CSVSRGVDTQYF	TGCAGCGTCAGCCGAGGGGTAGATACGCAGTATTTT
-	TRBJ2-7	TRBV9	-	CASSVGPGVSYEQYF	TGTGCCAGCAGCGTAGGCCCGGGGGTCTCCTACGAGCAGTACTTC
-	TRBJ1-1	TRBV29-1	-	CSVDPMKGEKEAFF	TGCAGCGTTGACCCTATGAAGGGGGAGAAGGAAGCTTTCTTT
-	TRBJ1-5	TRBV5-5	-	CASSLGHGNQPQHF	TGTGCCAGCAGCCTGGGACATGGCAATCAGCCCCAGCATTTT
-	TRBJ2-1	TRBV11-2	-	CASSFGSGSYNEQFF	TGTGCCAGCAGCTTTGGAAGCGGTTCCTACAATGAGCAGTTCTTC
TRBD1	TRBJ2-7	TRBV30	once	CAWIMGTGKLEQYF	TGTGCCTGGATAATGGGGACAGGGAAACTCGAGCAGTACTTC
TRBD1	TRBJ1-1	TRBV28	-	CASSSGTGAAEAFF	TGTGCCAGCAGTTCCGGGACAGGGGCTGCTGAAGCTTTCTTT
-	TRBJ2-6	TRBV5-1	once	CASSQQGPKSGANVLTF	TGCGCCAGCAGCCAACAGGGACCGAAATCTGGGGCCAACGTCCTGACTTTC
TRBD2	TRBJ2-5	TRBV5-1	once	CASSPVGTSGETQYF	TGCGCCAGCAGCCCGGTAGGGACTAGCGGAGAGACCCAGTACTTC
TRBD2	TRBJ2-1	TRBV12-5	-	CASLFWTSGRWDEQFF	TGTGCTAGTCTGTTTTGGACTAGCGGGAGATGGGATGAGCAGTTCTTC
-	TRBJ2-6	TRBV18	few	CASPVPGANVLTF	TGTGCCAGCCCAGTACCTGGGGCCAACGTCCTGACTTTC
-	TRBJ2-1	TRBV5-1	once	CASSSDNNNEQFF	TGCGCCAGCTCCTCGGATAATAACAATGAGCAGTTCTTC
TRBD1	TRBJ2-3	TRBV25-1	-	CASTTPDRGEDTQYF	TGTGCCAGCACCACACCCGACAGGGGCGAGGATACGCAGTATTTT
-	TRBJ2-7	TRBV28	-	CASSFVGLSYEQYF	TGTGCCAGCAGTTTTGTGGGGCTCTCCTACGAGCAGTACTTC
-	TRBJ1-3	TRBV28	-	CASSLRGAGNTIYF	TGTGCCAGCAGTTTGAGGGGGGCTGGAAACACCATATATTTT
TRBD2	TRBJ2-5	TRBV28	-	CASSLQAGGRETQYF	TGTGCCAGCAGTTTACAAGCGGGAGGGCGAGAGACCCAGTACTTC
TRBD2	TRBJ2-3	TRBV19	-	CASSIDRASGLSKQYF	TGTGCCAGTAGTATAGATCGAGCTAGCGGCTTAAGCAAGCAGTATTTT
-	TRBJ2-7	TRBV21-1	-	CASSLTPGAERGCSYEQYF	TGTGCCAGCAGCCTCACCCCCGGGGCTGAACGGGGGTGCTCCTACGAGCAGTACTTC
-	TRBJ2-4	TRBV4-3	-	CASSQDYRWAKNIQYF	TGCGCCAGCAGCCAAGATTATCGGTGGGCCAAAAACATTCAGTACTTC
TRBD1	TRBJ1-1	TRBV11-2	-	CASSEPGTGNMNTEAFF	TGTGCCAGCAGCGAACCCGGGACAGGCAACATGAACACTGAAGCTTTCTTT
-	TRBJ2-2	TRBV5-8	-	CASSLRAGGTGELFF	TGTGCCAGCAGCTTGAGGGCCGGGGGCACCGGGGAGCTGTTTTTT
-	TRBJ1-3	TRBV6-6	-	CASSLDSGNTIYF	TGTGCCAGCAGCCTTGACTCTGGAAACACCATATATTTT
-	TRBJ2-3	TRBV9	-	CASSATDTQYF	TGTGCCAGCAGCGCCACAGATACGCAGTATTTT
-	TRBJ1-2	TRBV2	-	CATRTDHNYGYTF	TGTGCGACCAGGACAGACCATAACTATGGCTACACCTTC
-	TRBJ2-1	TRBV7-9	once	CASSSGVRADEQFF	TGTGCCAGCAGCTCGGGCGTCAGAGCCGATGAGCAGTTCTTC
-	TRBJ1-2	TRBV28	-	CASSLLTGRGGYTF	TGTGCCAGCAGTCTACTTACTGGGAGGGGAGGCTACACCTTC
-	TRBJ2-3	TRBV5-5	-	CASSPQPDMYDTQYF	TGTGCCAGCAGCCCCCAGCCGGACATGTACGATACGCAGTATTTT
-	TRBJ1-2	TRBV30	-	CAWSVPGPYGYTF	TGTGCCTGGAGTGTACCTGGGCCCTATGGCTACACCTTC
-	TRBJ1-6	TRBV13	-	CASSLGRGRSSYNSPLHF	TGTGCCAGCAGCTTAGGCAGGGGACGGAGCTCCTATAATTCACCCCTCCACTTT
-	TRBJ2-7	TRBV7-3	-	CASSLGTDGEQYF	TGTGCCAGCAGCTTGGGGACGGACGGCGAGCAGTACTTC
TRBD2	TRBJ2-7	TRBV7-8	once	CASTRARGRAREQYF	TGTGCCAGCACCAGAGCGCGCGGGAGGGCCCGGGAGCAGTACTTC
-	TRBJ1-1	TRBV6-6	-	CASNDRAVTEAFF	TGTGCCAGCAATGACCGTGCCGTCACTGAAGCTTTCTTT